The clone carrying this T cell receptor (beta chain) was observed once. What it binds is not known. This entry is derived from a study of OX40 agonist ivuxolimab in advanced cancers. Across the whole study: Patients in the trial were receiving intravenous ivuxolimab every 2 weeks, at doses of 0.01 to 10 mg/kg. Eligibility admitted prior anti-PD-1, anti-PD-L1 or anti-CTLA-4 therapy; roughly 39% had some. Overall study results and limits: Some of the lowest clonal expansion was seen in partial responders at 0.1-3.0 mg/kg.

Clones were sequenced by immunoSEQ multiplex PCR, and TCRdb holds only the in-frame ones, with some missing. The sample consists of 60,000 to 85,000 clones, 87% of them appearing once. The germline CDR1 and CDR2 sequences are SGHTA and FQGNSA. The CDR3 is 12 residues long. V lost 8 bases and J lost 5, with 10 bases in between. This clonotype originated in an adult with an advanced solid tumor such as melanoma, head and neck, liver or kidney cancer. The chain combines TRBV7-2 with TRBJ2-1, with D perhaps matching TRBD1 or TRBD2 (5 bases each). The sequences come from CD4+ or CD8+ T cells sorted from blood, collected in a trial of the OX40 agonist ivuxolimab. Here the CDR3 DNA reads TGTGCCAGCGGGGGATTCAACAATGAGCAGTTCTTC. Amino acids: CASGGFNNEQFF.